This TCR beta chain appears in the sequencing data of a study of PD-1 blockade in mismatch repair-deficient tumors. As for the study in general: Patients had eleven to twelve mismatch repair-deficient cancer types, all previously treated and progressing.

The CDR3 covers 15 residues. Trimming left V 1 base short and J 0 bases short, with 9 bases between. Per germline, CDR1 SGHAT and CDR2 FQNNGV. The method was immunoSEQ multiplex PCR; TCRdb's version includes in-frame clones alone and lacks a portion of them. The sample has some 110,000 clones, about 80% seen once. PCR or immunohistochemistry showed mismatch repair deficiency in every enrolled patient. TCR sequencing covered a few patients who responded to pembrolizumab. This receptor was obtained from an adult with mismatch repair-deficient cancer. This material consisted of peripheral blood, taken around 60 weeks after starting pembrolizumab. This chain connects TRBV11-2 to TRBJ2-5, with D maybe TRBD2 (6 bases). The CDR3 bases are TGTGCCAGCAGCTTAGGGGCGGGAAACCAAGAGACCCAGTACTTC. It codes for CASSLGAGNQETQYF.